This T cell receptor beta chain was profiled in a study of blood T cell repertoires in COVID-19. This clone was seen repeatedly, ten times or more. The method was immunoSEQ multiplex PCR; TCRdb's version includes in-frame clones alone and lacks a portion of them. The sample lists 280,000 or so clones, about 85% occurring once. The germline V and J ends were trimmed by 0 bases and 4 bases, with 14 bases remaining between them. This CDR3 spans 16 amino acids. Germline CDR1 SGDLS, CDR2 YYNGEE. This receptor was obtained from a woman in her forties or fifties who had recovered from COVID-19. Sequenced: PBMCs or T cells enriched from blood (not recorded which). The V call is TRBV9, the J call TRBJ2-1, with TRBD1 as a possible D gene (6 bases). CDR3 amino acids: CASSVDHRTAYNEQFF. The CDR3 DNA reads TGTGCCAGCAGCGTAGACCACCGGACAGCTTACAATGAGCAGTTCTTC.